These 25 T cell receptor beta chains came from one sample sequenced in a study of identifying expanded T cells in peripheral blood. Profiling relied on immunoSEQ multiplex PCR, and the TCRdb table lists in-frame clones only, not all of them. The data show tens of thousands of clones, roughly 86% seen once. Sequenced input: blood. The receptors were gathered from a person between 18 and 75 years old in good health.

The chain couples TRBV4-1 to TRBJ1-4; no firm D call. Germline CDR1 and CDR2: MGHRA and YSYEKL. V lost 8 bases, J lost 4 bases, and 8 bases lay in between. The length of the CDR3 is 12 residues. The CDR3, as DNA: TGCGCCAGCTTAGCGGGTAATGAAAAACTGTTTTTT. This encodes CASLAGNEKLFF.

V is TRBV27 and J is TRBJ2-7; TRBD1 or TRBD2 may be the D gene (5 bases each). The CDR3 runs 12 residues. Trimming took 10 bases from V and 1 from J, leaving 11 bases between them. Germline assignment: CDR1 MNHEY and CDR2 SMNVEV (reference sequence). The CDR3 sequence: CATRDGSYEQYF. The CDR3 nucleotides are TGTGCCACCCGGGACGGTTCCTACGAGCAGTACTTC.

The chain has TRBV6-1 and TRBJ1-2; D is ambiguous. The CDR3 has 13 amino acids. Germline V gene sequence: CDR1 MNHNS, CDR2 SASEGT. V was trimmed by 4 bases and J by 8 bases, leaving 14 bases between them. CDR3 coding DNA: TGTGCCAGCAGTGGGCCGGGAGGCGAGGGCTACACCTTC. Translating it yields CASSGPGGEGYTF.

The chain combines TRBV6-6 with TRBJ2-3; a possible D gene is TRBD2 (5 bases). The CDR3 is 12 residues long. The ends were cut back, 7 bases at V and 4 bases at J, with 9 bases in the middle. From germline, CDR1 is MNHNY and CDR2 SVGAGI (reference sequence). CDR3 sequence reads: CASNLDSDTQYF. For the CDR3, the DNA is TGTGCCAGCAACCTGGACTCAGATACGCAGTATTTT.

V usage is TRBV28 and J usage is TRBJ2-5; no clear D gene. CDR3 length equals 12 residues. Per the germline V gene, CDR1 is MDHEN and CDR2 is SYDVKM. Trimming took 1 base from V and 10 from J, leaving 10 bases between them. The CDR3 region has the DNA TGTGCCAGCAGTTTATCGATCCGACTCCAGTACTTC. This encodes CASSLSIRLQYF. The variable domain in full, completed from reference TRBV28 and TRBJ2-5, reads DVKVTQSSRYLVKRTGEKVFLECVQDMDHENMFWYRQDPGLGLRLIYFSYDVKMKEKGDIPEGYSVSREKKERFSLILESASTNQTSMYLCASSLSIRLQYFGPGTRLLVL.

The J gene is TRBJ2-7, the V gene TRBV7-2; TRBD1 matches at 9 bases. Germline CDR1 and CDR2: SGHTA and FQGNSA. V lost 8 bases to trimming and J lost 5 bases; unmatched junction nucleotides: 10. CDR3 size: 14 residues. DNA of the CDR3: TGTGCCAGCTGCCCCGGGACAGGGTTCGACGAGCAGTACTTC. It encodes CASCPGTGFDEQYF.

The J gene is TRBJ1-5, the V gene TRBV28; a possible D gene is TRBD1 (5 bases). Germline CDR1 reads MDHEN; CDR2 reads SYDVKM. The CDR3 sequence is 14 residues long. The ends were cut back, 4 bases at V and 4 bases at J, with 11 bases in the middle. The CDR3 here is CASSYGDGNQPQHF. The CDR3 DNA is TGTGCCAGCAGTTACGGGGACGGGAATCAGCCCCAGCATTTT.

This clone has more than one count but fewer than ten. V and J are TRBV19 and TRBJ1-5, with 8 bases identical to TRBD1. CDR1 LNHDA and CDR2 SQIVND come from the germline V gene (reference sequence). This CDR3 comprises 14 residues. With 1 base clipped from V and 5 bases from J, the junction kept 1 base outside the gene matches. CDR3 protein: CASSIARGHQPQHF. CDR3 sequence (DNA): TGTGCCAGTAGTATAGCCAGGGGGCATCAGCCCCAGCATTTT.

The rearrangement links TRBV10-3 to TRBJ2-3; TRBD1 matches 9 bases. Germline V CDR1 and CDR2: ENHRY, SYGVKD. The CDR3 sequence is 16 residues long. J was trimmed by 2 bases and V by 7 bases; bases with no gene match: 10. The CDR3: CAITMGGTGHTDTQYF. DNA of the CDR3: TGTGCCATCACCATGGGGGGGACAGGGCACACAGATACGCAGTATTTT.

This chain uses TRBV6-5 with TRBJ2-5; possible D gene TRBD2, 5 bases. Germline loops: CDR1 MNHEY, CDR2 SVGAGI. Trimming cost V 6 bases and J 5 bases, with 10 bases left between them. The CDR3 sequence is 12 residues long. The CDR3 region has the DNA TGTGCCAGCAGCCGCGGGCGGGAGACCCAGTACTTC. It encodes CASSRGRETQYF.

V and J are TRBV13 and TRBJ2-7; D remains unclear. V lost 2 bases and J 4 bases, leaving 15 bases between the germline ends. CDR3 length: 15 amino acids. Per the germline V gene, CDR1 is PRHDT and CDR2 is FYEKMQ (reference sequence). CDR3 DNA sequence: TGTGCCAGCAGCTTAACGGAGACTCGGGCGTACGAGCAGTACTTC. Translated: CASSLTETRAYEQYF.

The V call is TRBV9, the J call TRBJ1-1; 7 nucleotides match TRBD1. Germline V gene sequence: CDR1 SGDLS, CDR2 YYNGEE. With 3 bases clipped from V and 1 base from J, the junction kept 3 bases outside the gene matches. The CDR3 totals 14 residues. This CDR3 reads CASSGGTANTEAFF. CDR3 sequence (DNA): TGTGCCAGCAGCGGGGGGACAGCGAACACTGAAGCTTTCTTT.

The chain joins TRBV4-2 to TRBJ2-3; no firm D call. Trimming pared 3 bases from V and 2 bases from J, leaving 9 bases between. The CDR3 has 14 amino acids. The germline V gene has CDR1 LGHNA and CDR2 YNFKEQ. CDR3 sequence: CASSQASFTDTQYF. For the CDR3, the DNA is TGTGCCAGCAGCCAGGCCTCGTTCACAGATACGCAGTATTTT.

The chain is built from TRBV10-2 and TRBJ1-1, with unresolved D. Trimming shortened V by 4 bases and J by 6 bases, and 12 bases separated the two germline ends. Germline CDR1 WSHSY, CDR2 SAAADI. The CDR3 has 13 residues. The CDR3 DNA reads TGCGCCAGCAGTGGGCAGTTGGACGCTGAAGCTTTCTTT. Translation: CASSGQLDAEAFF.

The chain has TRBV28 and TRBJ2-5, with TRBD1 matching over 9 bases. V shed 8 bases, J shed 5 bases, and the junction held 9 bases outside the gene matches. From germline, CDR1 is MDHEN and CDR2 SYDVKM. The CDR3 is 14 residues long. CDR3 in amino acids: CASVSGTGMETQYF. DNA for the CDR3: TGTGCCAGCGTAAGCGGGACAGGGATGGAGACCCAGTACTTC. The entire variable domain, with the rest obtained from reference TRBV28 and TRBJ2-5, is as follows: DVKVTQSSRYLVKRTGEKVFLECVQDMDHENMFWYRQDPGLGLRLIYFSYDVKMKEKGDIPEGYSVSREKKERFSLILESASTNQTSMYLCASVSGTGMETQYFGPGTRLLVL.

This clone has only one observation. This chain joins TRBV10-1 and TRBJ2-5, with D perhaps matching TRBD1 (5 bases). The J call may be incorrect, as the DNA end agrees better with TRBJ2-7. This CDR3 is 13 amino acids long. Germline-derived CDR1 and CDR2 are WNHNN and SYGVQD (reference sequence). The DNA for the CDR3 is TGCGCCAGCAGTCTGACAGAAACCTCCGAGCAGTACTTC. Protein: CASSLTETSEQYF.

This sequence joins TRBV13 and TRBJ2-7, with D perhaps given as TRBD1 or TRBD2 (5 bases each). Germline assignment: CDR1 PRHDT and CDR2 FYEKMQ (reference sequence). Deletions cut 4 bases from V and 3 bases from J, with 22 bases between. This CDR3 contains 17 residues. The chain's CDR3 is CASSSQGDGEPGYEQYF. The CDR3 region has the DNA TGTGCCAGCAGCTCACAAGGGGACGGCGAACCAGGCTACGAGCAGTACTTC.

This chain connects TRBV19 to TRBJ1-5, with D possibly being TRBD1 (5 bases). The CDR3 totals 18 residues. Per germline, CDR1 LNHDA and CDR2 SQIVND (reference sequence). V gave up 6 bases and J gave up 0 bases, with 21 bases separating them. CDR3 sequence: CASRDGASTAYSNQPQHF. CDR3 DNA sequence: TGTGCCAGTAGAGACGGGGCATCGACAGCTTATAGCAATCAGCCCCAGCATTTT.

CDR3 protein: CASSPIMNSGNTIYF. The CDR3 nucleotides are TGTGCCAGCAGCCCAATAATGAACTCTGGAAACACCATATATTTT. This sequence joins TRBV7-9 and TRBJ1-3; the D is unclear. The CDR3 contains 15 residues. Per germline, CDR1 SEHNR and CDR2 FQNEAQ (reference sequence). The germline V and J ends were trimmed by 5 bases and 0 bases, with 11 bases remaining between them.

The count of this clone is one. The chain uses TRBV6-5 and TRBJ2-3; 8 bases match TRBD1. The V and J ends lost 7 bases and 0 bases, in that order; junction bases with no gene match: 3. The V gene's germline CDR1 is MNHEY and CDR2 SVGAGI. CDR3 length equals 14 residues. CDR3 coding DNA: TGTGCCAGCAAGACAGGGGCTAGCACAGATACGCAGTATTTT. Amino acid sequence: CASKTGASTDTQYF.

This clone was detected only once. This CDR3 is CASSEGSASGNTIYF. CDR3 DNA sequence: TGCGCCAGCAGTGAAGGTTCAGCCTCTGGAAACACCATATATTTT. This chain connects TRBV10-2 to TRBJ1-3; D ambiguous. The CDR3 length is 15 residues. The germline V gene encodes CDR1 WSHSY and CDR2 SAAADI. Trimming cost V 3 bases and J 0 bases, with 9 bases left between them.

This clone was found a few times. J is TRBJ2-7 and V is TRBV9; 10 bases are shared with TRBD2. The CDR3 extends over 16 amino acids. V lost 0 bases and J lost 2; bases outside the gene matches: 5. Germline assignment: CDR1 SGDLS and CDR2 YYNGEE. CDR3 protein: CASSVGSSGGPYEQYF. In DNA, the CDR3 is TGTGCCAGCAGCGTAGGTTCTAGCGGGGGCCCCTACGAGCAGTACTTC.

This clone was observed a single time. CDR3 amino acids: CASRPSQGAKTQYF. The CDR3 nucleotides read TGTGCCAGCAGGCCCTCGCAGGGGGCGAAGACCCAGTACTTC. The chain links TRBV5-6 to TRBJ2-5, with 8 nucleotides matching TRBD1. Trimming cost V 5 bases and J 6 bases; bases outside gene matches: 9. CDR1 is SGHDT, CDR2 YYEEEE, per germline. The CDR3 is 14 residues long.

This clone was counted only a few times. The chain employs TRBV15 and TRBJ1-5; possibly TRBD1 for D (5 bases). The CDR3 is 15 amino acids. CDR1 and CDR2 from the germline V gene are LNHNV and YYDKDF (reference sequence). V was pared by 7 bases and J by 3 bases, with 16 bases between. This CDR3 is CATTPTGDVNQPQHF. The CDR3 bases are TGTGCCACCACGCCGACTGGGGACGTCAATCAGCCCCAGCATTTT.

This clone has a handful of counts. The chain uses TRBV11-3 and TRBJ2-5; no clear D. V lost 5 bases, J lost 2 bases, and 9 bases lay in between. The CDR3 sequence is 13 residues long. The germline gives CDR1 SGHNT, CDR2 YENEEA. CDR3 loop: CASSPPGQETQYF. In DNA form, the CDR3 reads TGTGCCAGCAGCCCTCCCGGTCAAGAGACCCAGTACTTC.